This T cell receptor beta chain was sequenced for a study of regulatory T cells in long-lasting Graves disease. Study-wide points: Newly diagnosed Graves' patients had higher TCR diversity than persistent ones. Not thyroid tissue but only peripheral blood was studied. Persistent disease samples used TRBV28, TRBJ1-2 and TRBJ2-5 preferentially.

This clonotype occurred many times. Its antigen is not identified. Trimming left V 6 bases short and J 2 bases short, with 13 bases between. Germline V gives CDR1 SNHLY, CDR2 FYNNEI. The CDR3 has 14 amino acids. Time point indicated: persistent/refractory GD, antithyroid drugs over 5 years with positive TRAb. PBMC RNA served as the TCR library source. Libraries of TCR beta came from iRepertoire HTBI primers plus Arm-PCR of CDR3 regions. TCRdb re-called the multiplex PCR reads with MiXCR, one entry per CDR3 protein. The sample carries about 470,000 distinct CDR3 sequences, around a fifth recorded once. Sequenced here: peripheral blood mononuclear cells (PBMCs), sampled when the disease was refractory, from a patient treated with antithyroid drugs. The chain links TRBV2 to TRBJ1-1; no reliable D call. The TCR sequence derives from a female donor with Graves disease. The CDR3 DNA reads as TGTGCCAGCAGCCGGCAGAGGATAAACACTGAAGCTTTCTTT. This translates into CASSRQRINTEAFF.